The clone carrying this T cell receptor beta chain is judged medium-sized. The antigen is not known. This record belongs to a study of spatial heterogeneity in lung cancer. A unique molecular identifier was attached to every TCR cDNA molecule. TCRdb processed the 5' RACE reads anew with MiXCR; each CDR3 protein has one entry. The sample includes around 6,000 distinct CDR3 sequences, 1.3% of them seen just once. General observations from the study: Ubiquitous and regional nonsynonymous mutations were each tracked by the matching count of ubiquitous or regional expanded TCRs. The number of expanded tumor alpha and beta chains correlated with mutation number.

The time point: sample taken at primary tumor resection. Untreated early-stage non-small cell lung cancer patients, over 55 in total, were the donors. Whole RNA from tumor, nontumor lung or frozen PBMC was sequenced unsorted. Looked up from germline, CDR1 is MNHEY and CDR2 is SVGAGI. V dropped 10 bases and J dropped 5 bases, with 14 bases sitting between them. The CDR3 spans 12 residues. V gene TRBV6-5 combines with J gene TRBJ1-2, with D possibly being TRBD1 (5 bases). Sample: lung tumor tissue, taken at surgery. The origin of this receptor is a male donor with early-stage non-small cell lung cancer. The CDR3, as DNA: TGTGCCACCCTATCCCAGGGTTATGGCTACACCTTC. Translating it yields CATLSQGYGYTF.